The T cell receptor beta chain under discussion was sequenced for a study of shared clonotypes between healthy human individuals. Whole-study results and caveats: Naive subsets tended to show greater estimated richness than memory subsets.

The CDR3 has 15 residues. CDR1 is MDHEN and CDR2 is SYDVKM in the germline V gene. V lost 2 bases and J lost 4, with 14 bases in between. On this clone: Its specificity is not known.

TCRdb keeps only in-frame clones here, not all; method: immunoSEQ multiplex PCR. Altogether roughly 650,000 clones are present, about 96% being singletons, with the ten largest covering roughly 0.05%. This sequence originates from a woman in her 30s in good health. The sample taken for sequencing was naive CD4+ T cells sorted from blood. Subset noted: CD45RA+ positively selected. V is TRBV28 and J is TRBJ1-2; unclear D gene. The CDR3 bases are TGTGCCAGCAGTTTACCTCCCCGATCACTCTATGGCTACACCTTC. This codes for CASSLPPRSLYGYTF.